Presented here are 30 T cell receptor beta chains from one specimen sequenced in a study of T cells after yellow fever vaccination. TCRdb fed the 5' RACE reads into MiXCR, producing one record per CDR3 protein. Here the sample spans approximately 580,000 distinct CDR3 sequences, roughly a sixth being singletons. This specimen consisted of PBMCs, obtained around 5 days after the first yellow fever vaccination. The source of these receptors is a man between 18 and 29 years old who received the YFV17D yellow fever vaccine.

This clonotype has just a few counts. The chain employs TRBV10-3 and TRBJ1-1; D is perhaps TRBD1 (5 bases). With 3 bases removed from V and 4 bases from J, the gap between germline ends came to 9 bases. The CDR3 loop spans 13 amino acids. Per the germline V gene, CDR1 is ENHRY and CDR2 is SYGVKD. The CDR3 here is CAISDAGATEAFF. The CDR3 DNA follows: TGTGCCATCAGTGACGCTGGGGCCACTGAAGCTTTCTTT.

This clonotype turned up a few times. J is TRBJ1-2 and V is TRBV6-1, with D possibly matching TRBD1 (5 bases). Germline CDR1 and CDR2: MNHNS and SASEGT. The CDR3 spans 15 residues. The ends were cut back, 7 bases at V and 1 base at J, with 16 bases in the middle. DNA for the CDR3: TGTGCCAGCATGCGGGGGACCTCACATAACTATGGCTACACCTTC. It codes for CASMRGTSHNYGYTF.

The sample holds a few counts of this clonotype. The V call is TRBV4-2, the J call TRBJ1-5, with D uncertain. The V gene lost 0 bases and the J gene lost 9 bases, with 18 bases spanning the gap. The germline V gene encodes CDR1 LGHNA and CDR2 YNFKEQ. CDR3 length equals 16 residues. CDR3 sequence: CASSQELGASTRPQHF. The CDR3 DNA reads as TGTGCCAGCAGCCAAGAACTAGGCGCCTCGACGCGGCCCCAGCATTTT.

This clonotype was detected once. The rearrangement links TRBV20-1 to TRBJ2-7, with D possibly matching TRBD2 (7 bases). Germline values: CDR1 DFQATT, CDR2 SNEGSKA (reference sequence). Trimming left V 6 bases short and J 5 bases short, with 14 bases between. This CDR3 contains 12 residues. In nucleotides, the CDR3 is TGCAGTGCGGGGGGGGGCGGGGACGAGCAGTACTTC. Translating it yields CSAGGGGDEQYF.

The CDR3 sequence is CASSPGQDSDTQYF. Written as DNA, the CDR3 is TGTGCCAGCAGTCCGGGACAGGATTCGGATACGCAGTATTTT. This sequence joins TRBV28 and TRBJ2-3; 8 bases fit TRBD1. Trimming cost V 5 bases and J 6 bases; bases outside gene matches: 7. Germline CDR1 is MDHEN and CDR2 is SYDVKM. The CDR3 has 14 residues.

This chain links TRBV2 with TRBJ1-1, with D uncertain. V was pared by 5 bases and J by 4 bases, with 11 bases between. The CDR3 extends over 13 amino acids. Per germline, CDR1 SNHLY and CDR2 FYNNEI. The CDR3 sequence: CASSQTRATEAFF. CDR3 bases: TGTGCCAGCAGTCAGACGAGAGCCACTGAAGCTTTCTTT.

To note about this clonotype: This may come from a read error, since a much larger clone is one base off. The V call is TRBV7-2, the J call TRBJ1-2; D is unresolved. CDR1 and CDR2 from the germline V gene are SGHTA and FQGNSA. This CDR3 has 14 amino acids. The ends were cut back, 2 bases at V and 8 bases at J, with 15 bases in the middle. CDR3 protein: CASSLMTSPCGYTF. Here the CDR3 DNA reads TGTGCCAGCAGCTTAATGACTAGTCCATGCGGCTACACCTTC.

The chain employs TRBV2 and TRBJ1-6, with a weak D call TRBD1 (6 bases). The V gene lost 5 bases and the J gene lost 10 bases, with 21 bases spanning the gap. Germline loops: CDR1 SNHLY, CDR2 FYNNEI. The CDR3 runs to 16 residues. The DNA of the CDR3 is TGTGCCAGCAGTCAAACCAACAGGGTGTTTAACTCACCCCTCCACTTT. This gives the protein CASSQTNRVFNSPLHF.

The chain links TRBV6-1 to TRBJ1-1, with D maybe TRBD1 (5 bases). This CDR3 is built from 15 residues. The germline CDR1 and CDR2 sequences are MNHNS and SASEGT. The V end lost 7 bases, the J end lost 4 bases, and 19 bases lay between the germline ends. The CDR3: CASTSMGTGSTEAFF. In DNA form, the CDR3 reads TGTGCCAGCACATCAATGGGGACGGGGTCCACTGAAGCTTTCTTT.

In regard to this clonotype: A junction boundary mismatches the germline segment, possibly from a read error. This chain uses TRBV7-9 with TRBJ2-5; D gene unclear. CDR1 SEHNR and CDR2 FQNEAQ come from the germline V gene (reference sequence). This CDR3 contains 13 residues. CDR3 sequence (DNA): TGTGCCGGCAGCGCCGACTCGTTTGTGACCCAGTACTTC. Translation gives CAGSADSFVTQYF.

In this sample, this clonotype turned up a few times. The chain carries TRBV5-1 and TRBJ2-3; no firm D call. This CDR3 region has 13 residues. The germline CDR1 and CDR2 sequences are SGHRS and YFSETQ. The V end lost 3 bases, the J end lost 2 bases, and 7 bases lay between the germline ends. CDR3 in amino acids: CASSSSFTDTQYF. CDR3 nucleotide sequence: TGCGCCAGCAGCTCCTCGTTCACAGATACGCAGTATTTT. Together with reference TRBV5-1 and TRBJ2-3, the CDR3 gives the full variable domain: KAGVTQTPRYLIKTRGQQVTLSCSPISGHRSVSWYQQTPGQGLQFLFEYFSETQRNKGNFPGRFSGRQFSNSRSEMNVSTLELGDSALYLCASSSSFTDTQYFGPGTRLTVL.

This sequence joins TRBV19 and TRBJ1-6; 9 positions match TRBD1. V gave up 10 bases and J gave up 10 bases; unmatched junction bases: 11. The CDR3 consists of 14 residues. CDR1 and CDR2 (germline): LNHDA, SQIVND (reference sequence). CDR3 in DNA: TGTGCCACTAACCTCGGGACAGGGCAATCACCCCTCCACTTT. Translated: CATNLGTGQSPLHF.

The chain couples TRBV10-3 to TRBJ1-1; 8 nucleotides match TRBD1. The junction had 12 bases not matched to a gene; V was cut back by 6 bases and J by 0 bases. The CDR3 loop spans 17 amino acids. Germline V gene lookup returns CDR1 ENHRY and CDR2 SYGVKD. This CDR3 is CAIRGQGQTLMNTEAFF. In nucleotides, the CDR3 is TGTGCCATCAGAGGACAGGGCCAAACACTCATGAACACTGAAGCTTTCTTT.

This clonotype has more than one count but fewer than ten. This CDR3 reads CASSPATSAGETQYF. The CDR3 DNA is TGCGCCAGCTCCCCGGCTACTAGCGCGGGAGAGACCCAGTACTTC. The rearrangement uses TRBV10-1 and TRBJ2-5; 7 nucleotides line up with TRBD2. This CDR3 has 15 residues. Germline V gives CDR1 WNHNN, CDR2 SYGVQD (reference sequence). With 8 bases clipped from V and 4 bases from J, the junction kept 13 bases outside the gene matches.

The V call is TRBV7-9, the J call TRBJ1-1; possible D gene TRBD1, 6 bases. The V end lost 3 bases, the J end lost 5 bases, and 13 bases lay between the germline ends. The CDR3 spans 14 residues. CDR1 and CDR2 (germline): SEHNR, FQNEAQ (reference sequence). CDR3 protein: CASSLVTGLTEAFF. In DNA form, the CDR3 reads TGTGCCAGCAGCTTGGTGACAGGTTTGACTGAAGCTTTCTTT. Supplemented by reference TRBV7-9 and TRBJ1-1, the full variable domain reads DTGVSQNPRHKITKRGQNVTFRCDPISEHNRLYWYRQTLGQGPEFLTYFQNEAQLEKSRLLSDRFSAERPKGSFSTLEIQRTEQGDSAMYLCASSLVTGLTEAFFGQGTRLTVV.

The chain employs TRBV4-1 and TRBJ2-5, with 7 bases fitting TRBD1. Germline CDR1 is MGHRA and CDR2 is YSYEKL. The CDR3 is 15 amino acids. Losses at the gene ends were 3 bases for V and 4 bases for J; bases not matched to a gene: 8. The CDR3 sequence is CASSQELNRGETQYF. In DNA form, the CDR3 reads TGCGCCAGCAGCCAGGAGTTGAACAGGGGAGAGACCCAGTACTTC.

V usage is TRBV12-3 or TRBV12-4 and J usage is TRBJ2-1; tentatively, D is TRBD1 or TRBD2 (5 bases each). This CDR3 region has 15 residues. Deletions cut 6 bases from V and 7 bases from J, with 19 bases between. The DNA for the CDR3 is TGTGCCAGCAGCCCCAGAGGGGATGCTCGGAATGAGCAGTTCTTC. It codes for CASSPRGDARNEQFF.

At least ten counts were recorded for this clonotype. This chain uses TRBV5-4 with TRBJ2-6; 7 nucleotides agree with TRBD1. Germline-derived CDR1 and CDR2 are SGHNT and YYREEE (reference sequence). The CDR3 spans 15 residues. V dropped 4 bases and J dropped 2; count of bases not matched to a gene: 3. CDR3 sequence (DNA): TGTGCCAGCAGCCTTGACAGGGCTGGGGCCAACGTCCTGACTTTC. Translating it yields CASSLDRAGANVLTF.

This CDR3 is CASSLYYEQFF. Here the CDR3 DNA reads TGTGCCAGCAGCTTGTATTATGAGCAGTTCTTC. The chain joins TRBV5-6 to TRBJ2-1; D unclear. The CDR3 is 11 amino acids. Germline V lookup: CDR1 SGHDT, CDR2 YYEEEE. V lost 1 base, J lost 8 bases, and 4 bases lay in between. Drawing the rest from reference TRBV5-6 and TRBJ2-1, the complete variable domain is DAGVTQSPTHLIKTRGQQVTLRCSPKSGHDTVSWYQQALGQGPQFIFQYYEEEERQRGNFPDRFSGHQFPNYSSELNVNALLLGDSALYLCASSLYYEQFFGPGTRLTVL.

This clonotype occurred a few times. The V gene is TRBV6-5, the J gene TRBJ2-1, with D unresolved. The germline V gene encodes CDR1 MNHEY and CDR2 SVGAGI. Trimming shortened V by 4 bases and J by 0 bases, and 13 bases separated the two germline ends. The CDR3 runs to 16 residues. CDR3 coding DNA: TGTGCCAGCAGTTCCTGGGGTAGGAACTCCTACAATGAGCAGTTCTTC. Translating gives CASSSWGRNSYNEQFF.

In its sample, this clonotype was seen a few times. J is TRBJ2-6 and V is TRBV4-3; D gene unclear. This CDR3 spans 18 amino acids. CDR1 LGHNA and CDR2 YSLEER come from the germline V gene. V dropped 1 base and J dropped 0 bases, with 13 bases sitting between them. The CDR3 region is CASSQVPPRSSGANVLTF. In DNA form, the CDR3 reads TGCGCCAGCAGCCAAGTCCCCCCTCGATCCTCTGGGGCCAACGTCCTGACTTTC.

This clonotype was detected many times. The chain has TRBV18 and TRBJ1-5, with 10 nucleotides matching TRBD1. Germline V gives CDR1 KGHSH, CDR2 LQKENI. V was clipped by 3 bases and J by 6 bases; unmatched bases: 5. The CDR3 has 15 amino acids. The CDR3 region has the DNA TGTGCCAGCTCACCCGGGACAGGGGTAACTCAGCCCCAGCATTTT. Residues: CASSPGTGVTQPQHF.

The chain uses TRBV29-1 and TRBJ1-1; no reliable D call. V lost 6 bases and J 1 base, leaving 9 bases between the germline ends. Looked up from germline, CDR1 is SQVTM and CDR2 is ANQGSEA. The CDR3 runs to 12 residues. The CDR3 loop is CSVETQNTEAFF. As DNA, the CDR3 is TGCAGCGTGGAGACACAGAACACTGAAGCTTTCTTT.

J is TRBJ2-5 and V is TRBV6-5; 8 bases are a match to TRBD1. After removal of 4 bases from V and 5 bases from J, the junction contained 9 bases not matched to a gene. The CDR3 totals 15 residues. CDR1 is MNHEY, CDR2 SVGAGI, per germline. The CDR3 region is CASSWIRGRGETQYF. In DNA, the CDR3 is TGTGCCAGCAGTTGGATCAGGGGGCGCGGGGAGACCCAGTACTTC.

The chain links TRBV7-2 to TRBJ1-1; perhaps TRBD1 as D (5 bases). Per germline, CDR1 SGHTA and CDR2 FQGNSA. The V gene lost 2 bases and the J gene lost 4 bases, with 11 bases spanning the gap. The CDR3 has 14 amino acids. CDR3 sequence: CASSLSVRGTEAFF. CDR3 nucleotides: TGTGCCAGCAGCTTAAGTGTGAGGGGCACTGAAGCTTTCTTT.

V and J are TRBV6-5 and TRBJ2-4; 7 nucleotides line up with TRBD1. This CDR3 is built from 16 residues. The germline V gene encodes CDR1 MNHEY and CDR2 SVGAGI. V shed 0 bases and J 4 bases; nucleotides not matched to a gene: 6. CDR3 DNA sequence: TGTGCCAGCAGTTACTCTGGACAGGCCCCTAAAAACATTCAGTACTTC. Residues: CASSYSGQAPKNIQYF.

The rearrangement uses TRBV4-1 and TRBJ1-2; 10 bases match TRBD1. Losses at the gene ends were 0 bases for V and 2 bases for J; bases not matched to a gene: 0. Germline-derived CDR1 and CDR2 are MGHRA and YSYEKL. CDR3 length equals 15 residues. CDR3 coding DNA: TGCGCCAGCAGCCAAGAGACAGGGGGCAACTATGGCTACACCTTC. Protein sequence: CASSQETGGNYGYTF.

This clonotype has only one observation. The chain combines TRBV7-2 with TRBJ2-7; no reliable D call. Trimming pared 5 bases from V and 4 bases from J, leaving 15 bases between. CDR1 is SGHTA and CDR2 is FQGNSA in the germline V gene. This CDR3 is 14 amino acids long. The DNA of the CDR3 is TGTGCCAGCAGCAATTCAAACCTCAGGTACGAGCAGTACTTC. Translating gives CASSNSNLRYEQYF.

V is TRBV2 and J is TRBJ1-1, with D perhaps TRBD1 (5 bases). The germline CDR1 and CDR2 sequences are SNHLY and FYNNEI. The CDR3 is 15 amino acids. Trimming removed 1 base from V and 1 base from J, with 10 bases in between. The DNA of the CDR3 is TGTGCCAGCAGTGAAGTGGGACTGCAGAACACTGAAGCTTTCTTT. Encoded protein: CASSEVGLQNTEAFF.

J is TRBJ2-3 and V is TRBV28; 11 nucleotides agree with TRBD2. CDR1 is MDHEN, CDR2 SYDVKM, per germline. The CDR3 extends over 21 amino acids. Trimming at V came to 2 bases and at J to 1 base, leaving 17 bases not matched to a gene. CDR3 sequence reads: CASSLVTLLAGESMGTDTQYF. CDR3 coding DNA: TGTGCCAGCAGTTTAGTAACCCTACTAGCGGGGGAGTCAATGGGCACAGATACGCAGTATTTT. Full variable domain (outside the CDR3, taken from reference TRBV28 and TRBJ2-3): DVKVTQSSRYLVKRTGEKVFLECVQDMDHENMFWYRQDPGLGLRLIYFSYDVKMKEKGDIPEGYSVSREKKERFSLILESASTNQTSMYLCASSLVTLLAGESMGTDTQYFGPGTRLTVL.